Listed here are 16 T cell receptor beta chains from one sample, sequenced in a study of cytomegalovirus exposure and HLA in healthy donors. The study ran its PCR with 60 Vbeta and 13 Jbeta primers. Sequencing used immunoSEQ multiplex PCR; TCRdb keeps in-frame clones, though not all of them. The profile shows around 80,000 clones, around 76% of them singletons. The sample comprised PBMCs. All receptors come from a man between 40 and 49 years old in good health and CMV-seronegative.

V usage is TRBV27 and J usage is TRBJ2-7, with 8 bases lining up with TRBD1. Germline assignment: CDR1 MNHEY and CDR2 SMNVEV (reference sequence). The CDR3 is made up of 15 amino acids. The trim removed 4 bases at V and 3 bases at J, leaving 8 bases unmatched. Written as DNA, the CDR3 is TGTGCCAGCAGTTCAACCGGGACAGGAATCTACGAGCAGTACTTC. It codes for CASSSTGTGIYEQYF.

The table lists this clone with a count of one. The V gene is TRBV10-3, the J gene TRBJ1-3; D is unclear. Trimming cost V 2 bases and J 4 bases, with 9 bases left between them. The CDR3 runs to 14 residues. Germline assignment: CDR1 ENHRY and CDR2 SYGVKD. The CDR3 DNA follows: TGTGCCATCAGTGAGGGGCAAAGGGGAAACACCATATATTTT. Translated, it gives CAISEGQRGNTIYF.

Written as DNA, the CDR3 is TGTGCCAGCAGCAGGGACAGCTCCTATAATTCACCCCTCCACTTT. This codes for CASSRDSSYNSPLHF. The rearrangement links TRBV2 to TRBJ1-6; TRBD1 agrees at 7 bases. Looked up from germline, CDR1 is SNHLY and CDR2 is FYNNEI. Germline trimming cut 6 bases from V and 0 bases from J; bases unmatched to any gene: 2. CDR3 size: 15 residues.

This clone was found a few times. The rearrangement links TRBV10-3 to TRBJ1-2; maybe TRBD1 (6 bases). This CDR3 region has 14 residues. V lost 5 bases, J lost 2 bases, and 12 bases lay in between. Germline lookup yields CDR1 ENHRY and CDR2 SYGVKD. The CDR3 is CAISPGHQNYGYTF. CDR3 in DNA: TGTGCCATCAGTCCGGGACACCAGAACTATGGCTACACCTTC.

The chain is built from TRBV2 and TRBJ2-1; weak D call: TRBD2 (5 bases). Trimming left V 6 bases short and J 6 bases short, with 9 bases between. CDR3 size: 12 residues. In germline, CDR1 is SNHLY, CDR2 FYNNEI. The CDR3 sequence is CASRAEANEQFF. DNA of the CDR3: TGTGCCAGCAGGGCGGAGGCCAATGAGCAGTTCTTC.

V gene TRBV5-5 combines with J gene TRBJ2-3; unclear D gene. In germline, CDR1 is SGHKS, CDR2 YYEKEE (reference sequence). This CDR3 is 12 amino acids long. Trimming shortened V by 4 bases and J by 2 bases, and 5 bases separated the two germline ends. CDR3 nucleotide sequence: TGTGCCAGCAGCGAGGCCACAGATACGCAGTATTTT. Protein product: CASSEATDTQYF.

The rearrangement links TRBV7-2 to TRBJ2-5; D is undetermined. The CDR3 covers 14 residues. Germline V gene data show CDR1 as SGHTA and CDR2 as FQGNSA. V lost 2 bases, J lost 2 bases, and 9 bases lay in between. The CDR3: CASSLTYAQETQYF. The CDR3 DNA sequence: TGTGCCAGCAGCTTAACTTACGCGCAAGAGACCCAGTACTTC.

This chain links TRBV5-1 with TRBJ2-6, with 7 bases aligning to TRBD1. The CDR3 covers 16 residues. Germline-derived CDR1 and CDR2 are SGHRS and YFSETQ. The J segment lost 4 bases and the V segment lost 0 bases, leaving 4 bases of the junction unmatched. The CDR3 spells CASSLAGGNGANVLTF. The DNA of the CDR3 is TGCGCCAGCAGCTTGGCAGGGGGTAACGGGGCCAACGTCCTGACTTTC.

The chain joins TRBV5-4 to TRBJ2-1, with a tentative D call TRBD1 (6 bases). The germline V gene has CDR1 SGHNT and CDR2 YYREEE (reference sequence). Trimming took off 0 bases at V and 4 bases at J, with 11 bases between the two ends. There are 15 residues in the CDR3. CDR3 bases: TGTGCCAGCAGCTTGGCTCAGGGGTCTTACAATGAGCAGTTCTTC. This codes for CASSLAQGSYNEQFF. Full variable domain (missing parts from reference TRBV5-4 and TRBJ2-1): ETGVTQSPTHLIKTRGQQVTLRCSSQSGHNTVSWYQQALGQGPQFIFQYYREEENGRGNFPPRFSGLQFPNYSSELNVNALELDDSALYLCASSLAQGSYNEQFFGPGTRLTVL.

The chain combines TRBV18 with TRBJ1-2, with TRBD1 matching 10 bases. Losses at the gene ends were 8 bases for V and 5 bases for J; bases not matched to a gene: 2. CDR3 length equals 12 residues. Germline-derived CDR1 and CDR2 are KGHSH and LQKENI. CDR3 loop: CASGQGDYGYTF. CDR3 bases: TGTGCCAGCGGACAGGGGGATTATGGCTACACCTTC.

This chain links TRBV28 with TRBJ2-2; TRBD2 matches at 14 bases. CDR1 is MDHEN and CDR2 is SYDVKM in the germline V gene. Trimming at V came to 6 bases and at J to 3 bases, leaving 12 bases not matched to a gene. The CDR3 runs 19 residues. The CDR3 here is CASRTYRLAGGRDTGELFF. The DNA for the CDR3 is TGTGCCAGCAGGACATACCGACTAGCGGGAGGGCGGGACACCGGGGAGCTGTTTTTT.

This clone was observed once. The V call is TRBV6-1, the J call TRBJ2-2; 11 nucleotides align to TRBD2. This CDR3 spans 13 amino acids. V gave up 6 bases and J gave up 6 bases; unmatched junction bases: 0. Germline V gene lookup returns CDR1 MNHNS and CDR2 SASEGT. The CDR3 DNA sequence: TGTGCCAGCAGACTAGCGGGAGCCGGGGAGCTGTTTTTT. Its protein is CASRLAGAGELFF.

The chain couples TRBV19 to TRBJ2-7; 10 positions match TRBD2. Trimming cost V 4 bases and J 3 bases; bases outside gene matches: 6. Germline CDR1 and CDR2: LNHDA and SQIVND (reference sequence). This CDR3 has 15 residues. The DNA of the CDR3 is TGTGCCAGTAGTAAAGAAGCTAGCGGGAGCTACGAGCAGTACTTC. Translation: CASSKEASGSYEQYF.

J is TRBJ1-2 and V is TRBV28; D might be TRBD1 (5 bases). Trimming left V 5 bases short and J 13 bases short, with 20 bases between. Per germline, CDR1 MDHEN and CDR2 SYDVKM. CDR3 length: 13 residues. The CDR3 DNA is TGTGCCAGCAGTAACCTCCCCCGGGGGGGATGCACCTTC. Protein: CASSNLPRGGCTF.

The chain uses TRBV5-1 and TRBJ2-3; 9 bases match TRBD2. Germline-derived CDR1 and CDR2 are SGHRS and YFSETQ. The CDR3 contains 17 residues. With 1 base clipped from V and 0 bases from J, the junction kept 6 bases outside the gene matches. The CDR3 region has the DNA TGCGCCAGCAGCTTGTTAGCGGGAGACCCTAGCACAGATACGCAGTATTTT. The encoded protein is CASSLLAGDPSTDTQYF.

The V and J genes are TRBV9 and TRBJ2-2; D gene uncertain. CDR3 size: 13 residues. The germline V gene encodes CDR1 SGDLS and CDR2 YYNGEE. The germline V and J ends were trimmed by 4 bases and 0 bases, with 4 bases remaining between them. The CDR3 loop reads CASSLSNTGELFF. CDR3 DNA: TGTGCCAGCAGCCTATCGAACACCGGGGAGCTGTTTTTT.